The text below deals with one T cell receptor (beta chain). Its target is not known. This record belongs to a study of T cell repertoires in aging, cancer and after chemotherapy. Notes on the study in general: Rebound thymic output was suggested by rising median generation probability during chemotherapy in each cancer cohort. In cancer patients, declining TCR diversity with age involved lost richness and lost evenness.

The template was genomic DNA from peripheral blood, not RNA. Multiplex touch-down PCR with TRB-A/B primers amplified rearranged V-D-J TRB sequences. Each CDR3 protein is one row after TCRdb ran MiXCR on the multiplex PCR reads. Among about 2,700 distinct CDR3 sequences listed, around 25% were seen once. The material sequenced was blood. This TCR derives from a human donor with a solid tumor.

The CDR3 loop is CSARERRILNTEAFF. CDR3 DNA sequence: TGCAGTGCTAGAGAGCGGAGGATCTTGAACACTGAAGCTTTCTTT. The chain uses TRBV20-1 and TRBJ1-1, with D hard to call. Between the trimmed V and J ends, which lost 0 bases and 0 bases, there was a span of 11 bases. CDR1 and CDR2 (germline): DFQATT, SNEGSKA (reference sequence). CDR3 length equals 15 residues.